These 15 T cell receptor beta chains were sequenced from one sample in a study of T-cell memory formation after mild COVID-19. TCRdb recomputed calls from the 5' RACE reads with MiXCR, one row per CDR3 protein. The data show 500,000 to 550,000 distinct CDR3 sequences, around 21% seen once. Source material: PBMCs or a T cell subset sorted from them (not recorded which). These receptors were taken from an adult woman who had mild COVID-19 (a few samples of this study predate the infection). Cell type and time point are not known.

The chain is built from TRBV10-3 and TRBJ1-2; the D gene is possibly TRBD1 (6 bases). The V end lost 3 bases, the J end lost 6 bases, and 11 bases lay between the germline ends. The CDR3 covers 13 residues. Germline V gene sequence: CDR1 ENHRY, CDR2 SYGVKD. CDR3 DNA: TGTGCCATCAGTGAAGCAAGGGGGGATGGCTACACCTTC. It is translated as CAISEARGDGYTF.

The chain couples TRBV20-1 to TRBJ2-1; maybe TRBD2 (5 bases). V was cut by 0 bases and J by 6 bases, with 15 bases left in between. CDR1 and CDR2 from the germline V gene are DFQATT and SNEGSKA (reference sequence). The CDR3 is made up of 15 amino acids. Written as DNA, the CDR3 is TGCAGTGCTAGAGATGGGAGCGGTCGGGGCAATGAGCAGTTCTTC. Protein product: CSARDGSGRGNEQFF.

In this sample, this clonotype turned up a few times. Since no conserved phenylalanine or tryptophan closes the CDR3, a read error is the likely cause. The chain is built from TRBV10-3 and TRBJ2-3; D remains ambiguous. The V and J ends lost 3 bases and 0 bases respectively, with 7 bases between them. CDR3 size: 14 residues. The germline V gene encodes CDR1 ENHRY and CDR2 SYGVKD. The CDR3 region has the DNA TGTGCCATCAGTGAAGTAGAAAGCACAGATACGCAGTATCTT. Translation gives CAISEVESTDTQYL.

The sample holds a few counts of this clonotype. The chain links TRBV6-2 or TRBV6-3 to TRBJ2-7; weak D call: TRBD2 (5 bases). The CDR3 consists of 12 residues. V was trimmed by 6 bases and J by 7 bases, leaving 13 bases between them. CDR1 and CDR2 (germline): MNHEY, SVGEGT. CDR3 residues: CASSHGLGEQYF. The CDR3, as DNA: TGTGCCAGCAGCCACGGACTGGGAGAGCAGTACTTC.

This clonotype was found a few times. This chain connects TRBV29-1 to TRBJ2-1; 10 nucleotides agree with TRBD2. V trimming: 3 bases; J trimming: 4 bases; junction bases outside the gene matches: 6. The CDR3 length is 15 residues. Germline loops: CDR1 SQVTM, CDR2 ANQGSEA. The CDR3 here is CSVDPGLASYNEQFF. Written as DNA, the CDR3 is TGCAGCGTTGATCCGGGACTAGCGTCTTACAATGAGCAGTTCTTC.

The chain has TRBV6-8 and TRBJ2-1; D might be TRBD2 (6 bases). V was cut by 7 bases and J by 9 bases, with 16 bases left in between. The CDR3 length is 13 residues. Germline CDR1 reads MNHGY; CDR2 reads SAAAGT. CDR3 loop: CASNLGSLIEQFF. The CDR3, as DNA: TGTGCCAGCAACCTCGGGAGTCTTATTGAGCAGTTCTTC.

The rearrangement uses TRBV2 and TRBJ2-7, with D possibly matching TRBD2 (5 bases). The V end lost 6 bases, the J end lost 3 bases, and 15 bases lay between the germline ends. The CDR3 sequence is 14 residues long. Per germline, CDR1 SNHLY and CDR2 FYNNEI. The CDR3 DNA reads as TGTGCCAGCAGCAACCGGGGAAAGGTCTACGAGCAGTACTTC. Encoded protein: CASSNRGKVYEQYF.

This chain links TRBV13 with TRBJ2-3, with no clear D. V lost 4 bases and J lost 4, with 12 bases in between. The CDR3 spans 14 residues. The germline V gene encodes CDR1 PRHDT and CDR2 FYEKMQ (reference sequence). CDR3 sequence: CASSSWGYPDTQYF. CDR3 bases: TGTGCCAGCAGCTCCTGGGGATACCCAGATACGCAGTATTTT.

V and J are TRBV5-1 and TRBJ2-3; 9 bases agree with TRBD2. Germline CDR1 SGHRS, CDR2 YFSETQ. With 3 bases clipped from V and 3 bases from J, the junction kept 8 bases outside the gene matches. This CDR3 is 16 amino acids long. The CDR3 DNA sequence: TGCGCCAGCAGCTCGCCCCGCGGGGGGGGGACAGATACGCAGTATTTT. The encoded protein is CASSSPRGGGTDTQYF.

This rearrangement joins TRBV5-1 to TRBJ2-7; D is unresolved. V was trimmed by 4 bases and J by 2 bases, leaving 13 bases between them. Germline lookup yields CDR1 SGHRS and CDR2 YFSETQ. The CDR3 sequence is 14 residues long. The DNA of the CDR3 is TGCGCCAGCAGCCATTGGACCGGACCCTACGAGCAGTACTTC. Protein product: CASSHWTGPYEQYF.

The J gene is TRBJ1-1, the V gene TRBV7-2; 10 bases are a match to TRBD1. The V gene end was trimmed by 5 bases and the J gene end by 3 bases; junction bases not matched to a gene: 3. Germline lookup yields CDR1 SGHTA and CDR2 FQGNSA. CDR3 length: 14 residues. CDR3 DNA sequence: TGTGCCAGCAGCCCAGACAGGGGGCACACTGAAGCTTTCTTT. Translating it yields CASSPDRGHTEAFF.

The chain links TRBV4-1 to TRBJ2-7, with D possibly being TRBD2 (7 bases). Germline loops: CDR1 MGHRA, CDR2 YSYEKL. This CDR3 region has 16 residues. V lost 0 bases and J 4 bases, leaving 16 bases between the germline ends. The CDR3 DNA sequence: TGCGCCAGCAGCCAAGATCAGTGGGGGGGCTCTTACGAGCAGTACTTC. Residues: CASSQDQWGGSYEQYF.

As DNA, the CDR3 is TGTGCCAGCAGTGAAAACAGCTATGGCTACACCTTC. This gives the protein CASSENSYGYTF. V and J are TRBV6-1 and TRBJ1-2; D unresolved. From germline, CDR1 is MNHNS and CDR2 SASEGT. CDR3 length: 12 residues. V lost 2 bases to trimming and J lost 4 bases, with 5 bases between them.

The chain couples TRBV5-1 to TRBJ2-7, with 7 bases fitting TRBD2. Germline V gives CDR1 SGHRS, CDR2 YFSETQ. The CDR3 is made up of 15 amino acids. The V segment lost 0 bases and the J segment 2 bases; nucleotides outside the gene matches: 5. CDR3 DNA sequence: TGCGCCAGCAGCTTGGTGCTAGCGGAAGCCTACGAGCAGTACTTC. Its translation is CASSLVLAEAYEQYF. Full variable domain (rest looked up from reference TRBV5-1 and TRBJ2-7): KAGVTQTPRYLIKTRGQQVTLSCSPISGHRSVSWYQQTPGQGLQFLFEYFSETQRNKGNFPGRFSGRQFSNSRSEMNVSTLELGDSALYLCASSLVLAEAYEQYFGPGTRLTVT.

This clonotype was detected ten times or more. This rearrangement joins TRBV5-5 to TRBJ2-3; no clear D gene. V was pared by 0 bases and J by 2 bases, with 7 bases between. CDR1 and CDR2 (germline): SGHKS, YYEKEE (reference sequence). The CDR3 covers 14 residues. The CDR3, as DNA: TGTGCCAGCAGCTTGGGGCCGAACACAGATACGCAGTATTTT. It specifies CASSLGPNTDTQYF.